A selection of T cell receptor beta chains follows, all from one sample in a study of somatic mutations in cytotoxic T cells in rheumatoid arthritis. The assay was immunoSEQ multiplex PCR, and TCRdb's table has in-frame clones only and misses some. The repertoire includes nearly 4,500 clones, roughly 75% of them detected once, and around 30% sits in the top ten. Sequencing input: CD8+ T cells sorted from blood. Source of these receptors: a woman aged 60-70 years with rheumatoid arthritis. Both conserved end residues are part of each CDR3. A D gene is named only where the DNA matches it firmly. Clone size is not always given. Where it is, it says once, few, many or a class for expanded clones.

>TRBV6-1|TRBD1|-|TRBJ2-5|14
CASGTGGTQETQYF
TGTGCCAGCGGGACAGGGGGGACCCAAGAGACCCAGTACTTC
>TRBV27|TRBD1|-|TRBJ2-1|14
CASSSTTGGGEQFF
TGTGCCAGCAGTTCAACCACAGGGGGCGGTGAGCAGTTCTTC
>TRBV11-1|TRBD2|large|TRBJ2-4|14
CASSTGGGKNIQYF
TGTGCCAGCAGTACCGGGGGGGGGAAAAACATTCAGTACTTC
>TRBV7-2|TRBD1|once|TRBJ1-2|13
CASSLGTGDGYTF
TGTGCCAGCAGCCTAGGGACAGGCGATGGCTACACCTTC
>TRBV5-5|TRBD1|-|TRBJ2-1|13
CASTDQGVDEQFF
TGTGCCAGCACCGACCAGGGGGTCGATGAGCAGTTCTTC
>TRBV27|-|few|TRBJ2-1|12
CASSLGGREQFF
TGTGCCAGCAGTTTAGGGGGCCGGGAGCAGTTCTTC
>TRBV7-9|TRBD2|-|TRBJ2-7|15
CASSLGAGASYEQYF
TGTGCCAGCAGCTTAGGAGCGGGGGCCTCCTACGAGCAGTACTTC
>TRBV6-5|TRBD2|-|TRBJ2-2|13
CASSFRGDGELFF
TGTGCCAGCAGTTTCCGGGGGGACGGGGAGCTGTTTTTT
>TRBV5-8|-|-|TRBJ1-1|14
CASSLGLGEGEAFF
TGTGCCAGCAGCTTGGGGTTAGGAGAGGGTGAAGCTTTCTTT
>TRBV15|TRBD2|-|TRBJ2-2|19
CATSRLGPSGAPGTGELFF
TGTGCCACCAGCAGATTGGGCCCGAGCGGGGCGCCGGGCACCGGGGAGCTGTTTTTT
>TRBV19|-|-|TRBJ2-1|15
CASSSLVDGYNEQFF
TGTGCCAGTAGTTCTCTAGTTGACGGCTACAATGAGCAGTTCTTC
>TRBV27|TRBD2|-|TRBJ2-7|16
CASSLAGVRTPYEQYF
TGTGCCAGCAGCCTAGCGGGGGTACGTACCCCCTACGAGCAGTACTTC
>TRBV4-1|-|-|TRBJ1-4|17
CASSQEETVYRDEKLFF
TGCGCCAGCAGCCAAGAAGAGACAGTTTATCGAGATGAAAAACTGTTTTTT
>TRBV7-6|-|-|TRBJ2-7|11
CASSSTYEQYF
TGTGCCAGCAGCTCCACCTACGAGCAGTACTTC
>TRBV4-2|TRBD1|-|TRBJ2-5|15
CASTQRGQIQETQYF
TGTGCCAGCACGCAACGGGGACAGATCCAAGAGACCCAGTACTTC
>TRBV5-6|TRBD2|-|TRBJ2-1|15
CASSLNGGGYNEQFF
TGTGCCAGCAGCTTGAATGGGGGAGGGTACAATGAGCAGTTCTTC
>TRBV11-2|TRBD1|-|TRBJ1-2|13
CASSLGTGDGYTF
TGTGCCAGCAGCCTTGGGACAGGGGATGGCTACACCTTC
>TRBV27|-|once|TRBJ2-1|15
CASSLRGGSYNEQFF
TGTGCCAGCAGTTTAAGGGGGGGCTCCTACAATGAGCAGTTCTTC
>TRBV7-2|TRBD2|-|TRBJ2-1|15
CASSFSGSYYNEQFF
TGTGCCAGCAGCTTTAGCGGGAGTTACTACAATGAGCAGTTCTTC
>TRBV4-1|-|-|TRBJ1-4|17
CASSQEPPGPAGEKLFF
TGCGCCAGCAGCCAAGAACCCCCGGGCCCGGCGGGTGAAAAACTGTTTTTT
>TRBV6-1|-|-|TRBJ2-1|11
CAINRANEQFF
TGTGCCATTAACAGGGCCAATGAGCAGTTCTTC
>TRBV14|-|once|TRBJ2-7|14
CASSQFLGFNEQYF
TGTGCCAGCAGCCAATTCCTAGGATTCAACGAGCAGTACTTC
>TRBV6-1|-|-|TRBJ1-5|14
CASSERFENQPQHF
TGTGCCAGCAGTGAGCGGTTTGAGAATCAGCCCCAGCATTTT
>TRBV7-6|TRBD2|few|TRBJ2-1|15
CASSTWTSGGNEQFF
TGTGCCAGCAGCACTTGGACTAGCGGGGGCAATGAGCAGTTCTTC
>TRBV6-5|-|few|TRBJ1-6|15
CASSQGAADNSPLHF
TGTGCCAGCAGCCAAGGGGCGGCTGATAATTCACCCCTCCACTTT
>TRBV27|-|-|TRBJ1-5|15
CASSSLGSSNQPQHF
TGTGCCAGCAGTTCACTCGGGAGTAGCAATCAGCCCCAGCATTTT
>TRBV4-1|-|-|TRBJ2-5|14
CASSLRDSQETQYF
TGCGCCAGCAGCCTGCGGGACAGCCAAGAGACCCAGTACTTC
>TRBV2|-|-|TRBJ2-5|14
CASSEGLQDSPQYF
TGTGCCAGCAGTGAAGGACTTCAGGACTCGCCCCAGTACTTC
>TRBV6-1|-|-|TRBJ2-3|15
CASSESRASTDTQYF
TGTGCCAGCAGTGAATCCAGGGCTAGCACAGATACGCAGTATTTT
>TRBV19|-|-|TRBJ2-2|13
CASSPSRVLELFF
TGTGCCAGTAGCCCCAGCAGGGTTTTGGAGCTGTTTTTT
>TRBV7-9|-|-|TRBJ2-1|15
CASSLVEAGNNEQFF
TGTGCCAGCAGCTTAGTAGAGGCAGGGAACAATGAGCAGTTCTTC
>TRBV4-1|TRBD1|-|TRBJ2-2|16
CASSHGQGSNTGELFF
TGCGCCAGCAGCCACGGACAGGGGAGTAACACCGGGGAGCTGTTTTTT
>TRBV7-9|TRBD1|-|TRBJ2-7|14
CASSLGTGYYEQYF
TGTGCCAGCAGCTTAGGGACAGGGTACTACGAGCAGTACTTC
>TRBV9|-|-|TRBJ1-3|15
CASSAWAAGGNTIYF
TGTGCCAGCAGCGCTTGGGCCGCGGGAGGAAACACCATATATTTT
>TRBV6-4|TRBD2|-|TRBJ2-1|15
CASSEGRGADDEQFF
TGTGCCAGCAGTGAGGGGAGGGGCGCAGATGATGAGCAGTTCTTC
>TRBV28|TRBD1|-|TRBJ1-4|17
CASSLGTGDPAGEKLFF
TGTGCCAGCAGTTTGGGGACAGGGGACCCCGCGGGTGAAAAACTGTTTTTT
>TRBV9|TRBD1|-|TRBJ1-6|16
CASSGGDRGSDSPLHF
TGTGCCAGCAGCGGAGGGGACAGGGGAAGTGATTCACCCCTCCACTTT
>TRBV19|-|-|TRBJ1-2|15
CASRLSGGPAYGYTF
TGTGCCAGTAGGCTGTCGGGGGGTCCGGCTTATGGCTACACCTTC
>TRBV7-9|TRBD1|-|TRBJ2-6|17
CASSVPGQYQGANVLTF
TGTGCCAGCAGCGTCCCGGGACAGTATCAGGGGGCCAACGTCCTGACTTTC
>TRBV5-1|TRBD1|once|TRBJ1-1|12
CASRDETGEAFF
TGCGCCAGCAGGGACGAGACAGGGGAAGCTTTCTTT
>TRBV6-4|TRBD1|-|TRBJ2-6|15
CASSDKGAGANVLTF
TGTGCCAGCAGTGACAAGGGGGCCGGGGCCAACGTCCTGACTTTC
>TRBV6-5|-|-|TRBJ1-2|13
CASSYGGSYGYTF
TGTGCCAGCAGTTACGGCGGATCCTATGGCTACACCTTC
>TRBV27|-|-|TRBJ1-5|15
CASSISGVPGQPQHF
TGTGCCAGCAGTATATCCGGGGTCCCGGGGCAGCCCCAGCATTTT
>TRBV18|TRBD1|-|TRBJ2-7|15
CASSAPGGFSYEQYF
TGTGCCAGCTCAGCCCCAGGGGGCTTTTCCTACGAGCAGTACTTC
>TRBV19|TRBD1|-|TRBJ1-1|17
CASRTWGQGILNTEAFF
TGTGCCAGTAGAACATGGGGACAGGGGATCTTGAACACTGAAGCTTTCTTT